The sequence of this T cell receptor (beta chain) was determined in a study of technical replicates of blood from a handful of donors. Method: immunoSEQ multiplex PCR; TCRdb's copy keeps in-frame clones and lacks some. The sample shows 80,000 to 100,000 clones, about 95% of them seen only once. Germline V gene data show CDR1 as LNHDA and CDR2 as SQIVND (reference sequence). CDR3 length: 14 amino acids. Trimming shortened V by 4 bases and J by 6 bases, and 16 bases separated the two germline ends. The sequenced material came from T cells isolated from PBMCs. The source of this sequence is a human donor in good health. The chain combines TRBV19 with TRBJ2-7; D may be TRBD2 (6 bases). The CDR3 loop is CASSTGLYGSEQYF. The CDR3 coding sequence is TGTGCCAGTAGTACGGGACTCTACGGCTCCGAGCAGTACTTC.